This TCR beta chain was observed in a study of cytomegalovirus exposure and HLA in healthy donors. Regarding the study as a whole: Presence/absence analyses assumed roughly uniform sequencing depth across donors, which may not hold.

Primers for the PCR totalled 60 Vbeta and 13 Jbeta. TCRdb's table, derived via immunoSEQ multiplex PCR, lists solely in-frame clones and lacks some. This table holds 100,000 to 150,000 clones, around 78% found once. The CDR3 spans 13 residues. CDR1 is LNHDA and CDR2 is SQIVND in the germline V gene (reference sequence). Trimming left V 3 bases short and J 9 bases short, with 11 bases between. On this clone itself: Its antigen is as yet unknown.

J is TRBJ2-2 and V is TRBV19, with D possibly TRBD2 on 5 matching bases. The sequence was collected from a woman aged 45-59 years in good health and CMV-seronegative. The material sequenced was PBMCs. The DNA of the CDR3 is TGTGCCAGTAGTATCCCCCGGGGTCGGGAGCTGTTTTTT. Encoded protein: CASSIPRGRELFF.